This T cell receptor beta chain was found in a study of T cells in Graves' hyperthyroidism and ophthalmopathy. Amplified regions were TCR beta CDR3 sequences from RNA transcripts. The HTBI primer set drove a first-round RT-PCR of the TCR CDR3. MiXCR was run by TCRdb on the multiplex PCR reads, yielding one entry per CDR3 protein. The sample has some 210,000 distinct CDR3 sequences, about 15% seen once. This clonotype was detected ten times or more. The junction had 15 bases not matched to a gene; V was cut back by 8 bases and J by 1 base. The CDR3 loop spans 18 amino acids. Germline CDR1 reads MNHNS; CDR2 reads SASEGT.

The sequence derives from a man aged 45-60 years with Graves' hyperthyroidism. The genes are TRBV6-1 and TRBJ2-3; 10 bases match TRBD2. The sample taken for sequencing was blood. CDR3 in DNA: TGTGCCAGCTGGTGGGGGGCTAGCGGGAGATTGGGCACAGATACGCAGTATTTT. This sequence encodes CASWWGASGRLGTDTQYF.